Below are 21 T cell receptor beta chains sequenced from a single sample in a study of T cell responses to AZD1222 COVID-19 vaccine. Assay: immunoSEQ multiplex PCR; the TCRdb copy retains only in-frame clones and omits some. Here the sample spans about 120,000 clones, 80% to 90% being singletons. The sample consisted of peripheral blood, taken on day 0 of AZD1222 vaccination. The origin of the receptors is an adult in good health.

The chain recombines TRBV20-1 with TRBJ2-3; 8 nucleotides line up with TRBD2. Trimming cost V 3 bases and J 5 bases; bases outside gene matches: 16. This CDR3 contains 17 residues. Germline V lookup: CDR1 DFQATT, CDR2 SNEGSKA (reference sequence). The CDR3 DNA sequence: TGCAGTGCTAGTGGTCCAATAGGGAGCGGGAGAATAGATACGCAGTATTTT. Protein sequence: CSASGPIGSGRIDTQYF.

The rearrangement links TRBV7-9 to TRBJ2-1; TRBD2 matches 10 bases. Germline CDR1 is SEHNR and CDR2 is FQNEAQ (reference sequence). The CDR3 is 14 amino acids. The J segment lost 4 bases and the V segment lost 4 bases, leaving 1 base of the junction unmatched. The CDR3 bases are TGTGCCAGCAGCTGGACTAGCGGTTACAATGAGCAGTTCTTC. Translating it yields CASSWTSGYNEQFF.

The rearrangement joins TRBV4-1 to TRBJ2-3, with TRBD2 matching 10 bases. CDR3 length: 17 residues. J gave up 0 bases and V 1 base, and 4 bases lay outside the gene matches. Per the germline V gene, CDR1 is MGHRA and CDR2 is YSYEKL. CDR3 DNA: TGCGCCAGCAGCCAAGTCGGGACTAGCGCTAGCACAGATACGCAGTATTTT. Protein: CASSQVGTSASTDTQYF.

This chain uses TRBV29-1 with TRBJ1-6, with D tentatively TRBD1 (5 bases). The germline V and J ends were trimmed by 7 bases and 7 bases, with 20 bases remaining between them. The germline V gene has CDR1 SQVTM and CDR2 ANQGSEA. The CDR3 consists of 15 residues. This CDR3 is CSAQEGKGRNSPLHF. The CDR3 region has the DNA TGCAGCGCTCAAGAAGGAAAGGGGAGAAATTCACCCCTCCACTTT.

Comment on this clone: Germline is not matched at one junction end, which may reflect a read error. The CDR3 DNA reads as TGTGCCTGGAGTTTTCACTCAACAAGAGAGTCCCAGTACTTC. Translating gives CAWSFHSTRESQYF. The rearrangement links TRBV30 to TRBJ2-5; D is unresolved. From germline, CDR1 is GTSNPN and CDR2 SVGIG (reference sequence). The CDR3 is 14 amino acids. The full variable domain, completed using reference TRBV30 and TRBJ2-5, is SQTIHQWPATLVQPVGSPLSLECTVEGTSNPNLYWYRQAAGRGLQLLFYSVGIGQISSEVPQNLSASRPQDRQFILSSKKLLLSDSGFYLCAWSFHSTRESQYFGPGTRLLVL.

The V and J genes are TRBV11-2 and TRBJ1-6; D is unclear. V was shortened by 5 bases and J by 12 bases, with 20 bases between the two germline ends. The CDR3 loop spans 15 amino acids. CDR1 and CDR2 from the germline V gene are SGHAT and FQNNGV. In DNA form, the CDR3 reads TGTGCCAGCAGCCAGTCCGGGCTCCCGATGGGACCCCTCCACTTT. Translating gives CASSQSGLPMGPLHF.

The gene calls are TRBV11-3 and TRBJ1-1, with D uncertain. Germline assignment: CDR1 SGHNT and CDR2 YENEEA. CDR3 length equals 13 residues. V lost 5 bases and J 1 base, leaving 8 bases between the germline ends. CDR3: CASSKEGNTEAFF. CDR3 DNA sequence: TGTGCCAGCAGCAAGGAGGGGAACACTGAAGCTTTCTTT.

This clone was detected only once. This chain's CDR3 is CASSQGQGLAGEADTQYF. Written as DNA, the CDR3 is TGTGCCAGCAGCCAAGGCCAGGGACTAGCGGGCGAGGCAGATACGCAGTATTTT. The genes are TRBV4-2 and TRBJ2-3; 12 bases line up with TRBD2. V dropped 1 base and J dropped 4; count of bases not matched to a gene: 9. The germline gives CDR1 LGHNA, CDR2 YNFKEQ. CDR3 length equals 18 residues.

This clone was detected only a few times. Here the CDR3 reads CASGPSGSGVYNEQFF. The CDR3 nucleotides read TGTGCTAGTGGTCCCTCGGGTAGCGGGGTTTACAATGAGCAGTTCTTC. This sequence joins TRBV12-5 and TRBJ2-1; 8 bases match TRBD2. V trimming: 5 bases; J trimming: 4 bases; junction bases outside the gene matches: 10. The CDR3 has 16 residues. Per the germline V gene, CDR1 is LGHNT and CDR2 is FRNRAP.

The chain joins TRBV6-5 to TRBJ1-6; no clear D gene. The V end was cut by 5 bases, the J end by 5 bases, with 10 bases between. The CDR3 loop spans 14 amino acids. Germline V gives CDR1 MNHEY, CDR2 SVGAGI. CDR3 nucleotide sequence: TGTGCCAGCAGTACGGACGGTAATAATTCACCCCTCCACTTT. Its protein is CASSTDGNNSPLHF.

V gene TRBV27 combines with J gene TRBJ1-6; TRBD1 matches 8 bases. The CDR3 runs 16 residues. Germline values: CDR1 MNHEY, CDR2 SMNVEV (reference sequence). The J segment lost 8 bases and the V segment lost 5 bases, leaving 11 bases of the junction unmatched. CDR3 amino acids: CASSPLGTGTYSPLHF. CDR3 DNA sequence: TGTGCCAGCAGTCCACTGGGGACAGGCACCTATTCACCCCTCCACTTT.

CDR3 loop: CASSLQGNYGYTF. The CDR3 bases are TGTGCCAGTAGCCTTCAGGGAAACTATGGCTACACCTTC. The chain uses TRBV19 and TRBJ1-2; D perhaps matches TRBD1 (5 bases). Trimming removed 6 bases from V and 2 bases from J, with 10 bases in between. CDR1 LNHDA and CDR2 SQIVND come from the germline V gene (reference sequence). The CDR3 covers 13 residues.

The V gene is TRBV6-6, the J gene TRBJ1-6, with TRBD1 identical over 11 bases. CDR1 and CDR2 (germline): MNHNY, SVGAGI (reference sequence). This CDR3 has 17 residues. Germline trimming cut 5 bases from V and 8 bases from J; bases unmatched to any gene: 11. CDR3: CASSPQGQGVNYSPLHF. The CDR3 DNA follows: TGTGCCAGCAGTCCCCAGGGACAGGGGGTAAATTATTCACCCCTCCACTTT.

The rearrangement links TRBV19 to TRBJ2-5; TRBD2 might be the D (6 bases). Trimming removed 3 bases from V and 4 bases from J, with 12 bases in between. In germline, CDR1 is LNHDA, CDR2 SQIVND (reference sequence). This CDR3 region has 14 residues. CDR3 nucleotides: TGTGCCAGTAGTATTGGAGGGTCCCGAGAGACCCAGTACTTC. Amino acids: CASSIGGSRETQYF. Variable domain in full (rest from reference TRBV19 and TRBJ2-5): DGGITQSPKYLFRKEGQNVTLSCEQNLNHDAMYWYRQDPGQGLRLIYYSQIVNDFQKGDIAEGYSVSREKKESFPLTVTSAQKNPTAFYLCASSIGGSRETQYFGPGTRLLVL.

The rearrangement joins TRBV19 to TRBJ2-3; 7 bases are a match to TRBD2. CDR1 and CDR2 from the germline V gene are LNHDA and SQIVND (reference sequence). The CDR3 is made up of 16 amino acids. After removal of 3 bases from V and 1 base from J, the junction contained 7 bases not matched to a gene. In DNA, the CDR3 is TGTGCCAGTAGTATGCCGCGGGAGAAACGCACAGATACGCAGTATTTT. Translation gives CASSMPREKRTDTQYF.

The J gene is TRBJ2-7, the V gene TRBV11-2; 8 bases fit TRBD2. Germline CDR1 and CDR2: SGHAT and FQNNGV. V lost 5 bases, J lost 3 bases, and 9 bases stayed unmatched. This CDR3 contains 15 residues. The CDR3 sequence is CASSHAGGGIYEQYF. The CDR3 bases are TGTGCCAGCAGCCATGCGGGAGGAGGGATCTACGAGCAGTACTTC.

The chain's CDR3 is CASSRGGLAGQETQYF. The CDR3 DNA sequence: TGTGCCAGCAGCCGGGGGGGCCTAGCGGGTCAAGAGACCCAGTACTTC. The chain employs TRBV7-2 and TRBJ2-5, with TRBD2 matching 8 bases. Germline lookup yields CDR1 SGHTA and CDR2 FQGNSA. The CDR3 is made up of 16 amino acids. After removal of 5 bases from V and 2 bases from J, the junction contained 10 bases not matched to a gene. Drawing the rest from reference TRBV7-2 and TRBJ2-5, the complete variable domain is GAGVSQSPSNKVTEKGKDVELRCDPISGHTALYWYRQSLGQGLEFLIYFQGNSAPDKSGLPSDRFSAERTGGSVSTLTIQRTQQEDSAVYLCASSRGGLAGQETQYFGPGTRLLVL.

The CDR3 loop is CASSPSHVGTEAFF. CDR3 sequence (DNA): TGCGCCAGCAGCCCATCACATGTGGGGACTGAAGCTTTCTTT. The rearrangement uses TRBV5-1 and TRBJ1-1; D is unresolved. V dropped 4 bases and J dropped 5 bases, with 15 bases sitting between them. The CDR3 sequence is 14 residues long. CDR1 is SGHRS, CDR2 YFSETQ, per germline.

This clone has a single count. The CDR3 coding sequence is TGTGCCAGCAGTCGGACCCACTCTGGAAACACCATATATTTT. Translated, it gives CASSRTHSGNTIYF. The chain combines TRBV27 with TRBJ1-3, with D unresolved. CDR3 length: 14 residues. Trimming pared 5 bases from V and 0 bases from J, leaving 8 bases between. Germline CDR1 reads MNHEY; CDR2 reads SMNVEV (reference sequence).

The count of this clone is one. This rearrangement joins TRBV19 to TRBJ1-1; TRBD1 matches at 7 bases. The CDR3 runs to 13 residues. Per the germline V gene, CDR1 is LNHDA and CDR2 is SQIVND (reference sequence). After removal of 1 base from V and 11 bases from J, the junction contained 7 bases not matched to a gene. The CDR3 DNA is TGTGCCAGTAGTATAGCTCTGACAGGGTCGGCTTTCTTT. Protein product: CASSIALTGSAFF.

A few counts support this clone. CDR3 DNA sequence: TGTGCCAGCAGCGGGTGGGACAGTAATTCACCCCTCCACTTT. This sequence encodes CASSGWDSNSPLHF. The rearrangement links TRBV5-4 to TRBJ1-6, with 7 bases fitting TRBD1. This CDR3 comprises 14 residues. CDR1 and CDR2 from the germline V gene are SGHNT and YYREEE (reference sequence). Trimming took 4 bases from V and 6 from J; bases not matched to a gene: 4.